This is a list of T cell receptor beta chains from one sample in a study of cytomegalovirus exposure and HLA in healthy donors. Assay used: immunoSEQ multiplex PCR; TCRdb lists only in-frame clones, some missing. This table holds approximately 170,000 clones, around 68% found once. The sequenced material came from PBMCs. These receptor sequences come from a woman between 40 and 50 years old in good health and CMV-seropositive. Each CDR3 is given with its conserved first and last residue. A D gene is named only where the DNA matches it firmly. The listing skips clone size in some rows; elsewhere it reads once, few, many or a size class.

d_gene	j_gene	v_gene	abundance	CDR3aa	CDR3nt
TRBD2	TRBJ2-7	TRBV28	few	CASSSPASGSFYEQYF	TGTGCCAGCAGTTCTCCCGCTAGCGGGAGTTTCTACGAGCAGTACTTC
TRBD1	TRBJ2-7	TRBV19	.	CASSDRGRRDEQYF	TGTGCCAGTAGCGACAGGGGACGTAGGGACGAGCAGTACTTC
.	TRBJ2-3	TRBV5-4	few	CASIDRTRTDTQYF	TGTGCCAGCATTGATAGGACACGGACAGATACGCAGTATTTT
.	TRBJ1-5	TRBV2	.	CASRGRVPNQPQHF	TGTGCCAGCAGAGGCAGGGTGCCCAATCAGCCCCAGCATTTT
.	TRBJ1-2	TRBV6-1	few	CASSELAVGYPF	TGTGCCAGCAGTGAATTAGCAGTAGGCTACCCCTTC
.	TRBJ1-2	TRBV7-3	.	CASSLTGEGKADGYTF	TGTGCCAGCAGCTTAACGGGCGAAGGGAAAGCGGATGGCTACACCTTC
TRBD2	TRBJ2-7	TRBV4-3	.	CASSQDRVGGDEQYF	TGCGCCAGCAGCCAAGATCGGGTGGGAGGGGACGAGCAGTACTTC
.	TRBJ1-4	TRBV7-6	.	CASSFSRVEKLFF	TGTGCCAGCAGCTTTAGCAGGGTTGAAAAACTGTTTTTT
.	TRBJ2-3	TRBV5-5	few	CASSVIPDTQYF	TGTGCCAGCAGCGTTATCCCAGATACGCAGTATTTT
TRBD2	TRBJ2-4	TRBV5-1	.	CASSSGLAGDGIQYF	TGCGCCAGCAGCTCTGGACTAGCGGGAGACGGCATTCAGTACTTC
.	TRBJ1-1	TRBV10-3	.	CAISESTRGEGAFF	TGTGCCATCAGTGAGTCGACTCGGGGGGAAGGAGCTTTCTTT
TRBD2	TRBJ2-7	TRBV19	.	CATGGIPYEQYF	TGTGCCACGGGGGGGATCCCCTACGAGCAGTACTTC
TRBD1	TRBJ2-5	TRBV7-2	.	CASSPPTGATQETQYF	TGTGCCAGCAGCCCACCGACAGGGGCGACCCAAGAGACCCAGTACTTC
.	TRBJ1-5	TRBV5-4	.	CASSLGQDQPQHF	TGTGCCAGCAGCTTGGGGCAGGATCAGCCCCAGCATTTT
.	TRBJ1-1	TRBV4-3	few	CASSQDGGGDTEAFF	TGCGCCAGCAGCCAAGACGGAGGGGGGGACACTGAAGCTTTCTTT
.	TRBJ1-5	TRBV9	.	CASSVGGSNQPQHF	TGTGCCAGCAGCGTGGGGGGAAGCAATCAGCCCCAGCATTTT
TRBD1	TRBJ2-3	TRBV7-9	.	CASTEQGVGADTQYF	TGTGCCAGCACCGAACAGGGGGTAGGGGCAGATACGCAGTATTTT
.	TRBJ2-1	TRBV7-8	.	CASSVQGDEQFF	TGTGCCAGCAGCGTACAGGGCGATGAGCAGTTCTTC
TRBD1	TRBJ2-7	TRBV5-8	.	CASSSGTGAYEQYF	TGTGCCAGCAGCTCCGGGACAGGGGCTTACGAGCAGTACTTC
TRBD2	TRBJ2-1	TRBV4-3	.	CASSQAGTRSGNEQFF	TGCGCCAGCAGCCAAGCGGGGACTAGGTCTGGGAATGAGCAGTTCTTC
TRBD1	TRBJ2-2	TRBV12-5	.	CASGSGQGARVTGELFF	TGTGCTAGTGGTTCCGGACAGGGGGCGAGGGTAACCGGGGAGCTGTTTTTT
.	TRBJ2-7	TRBV4-1	.	CASSQVSGTYEQYF	TGCGCCAGCAGCCAAGTTTCAGGTACCTACGAGCAGTACTTC
.	TRBJ1-2	TRBV6-6	.	CASSYSQYGYTF	TGTGCCAGCAGTTACTCGCAGTATGGCTACACCTTC
TRBD1	TRBJ1-2	TRBV6-5	.	CASSYGEGQGNYGYPF	TGTGCCAGCAGTTACGGGGAAGGACAGGGGAACTATGGCTACCCCTTC
.	TRBJ1-5	TRBV6-4	.	CASSDLDKNQPQHF	TGTGCCAGCAGTGACTTGGACAAAAATCAGCCCCAGCATTTT
TRBD2	TRBJ2-3	TRBV5-1	.	CASRPTSGGMTDTQYF	TGCGCCAGCAGACCTACTAGCGGGGGGATGACAGATACGCAGTATTTT
.	TRBJ1-3	TRBV9	.	CASSAKSGVSGNTIYF	TGTGCCAGCAGCGCGAAGTCAGGGGTCTCTGGAAACACCATATATTTT
TRBD2	TRBJ2-2	TRBV19	.	CASSNGLAWNTGELFF	TGTGCCAGTAGTAACGGACTAGCGTGGAACACCGGGGAGCTGTTTTTT
.	TRBJ2-1	TRBV4-3	.	CASSRQAHNEQFF	TGCGCCAGCAGCCGCCAAGCCCACAATGAGCAGTTCTTC
TRBD1	TRBJ2-7	TRBV5-1	.	CASSLVTGSYEQYF	TGCGCCAGCAGCTTAGTGACAGGGTCCTACGAGCAGTACTTC
TRBD1	TRBJ2-5	TRBV19	.	CASSPGDRGVTETQYF	TGTGCCAGTAGTCCAGGGGACAGGGGAGTAACAGAGACCCAGTACTTC
TRBD2	TRBJ2-7	TRBV7-2	.	CASSFLRGGTYEQYF	TGTGCCAGCAGCTTTCTTCGGGGGGGCACCTACGAGCAGTACTTC
.	TRBJ2-5	TRBV7-2	.	CASSLMAVNGAETQYF	TGTGCCAGCAGCTTAATGGCTGTCAATGGGGCGGAGACCCAGTACTTC
TRBD2	TRBJ2-7	TRBV10-2	.	CASSESMWSGASSSYEQYF	TGCGCCAGCAGTGAGTCGATGTGGAGCGGGGCGAGCAGCTCCTACGAGCAGTACTTC
.	TRBJ1-2	TRBV27	.	CASSPGGNYGYTF	TGTGCCAGCAGTCCCGGGGGGAACTATGGCTACACCTTC
.	TRBJ1-3	TRBV7-7	.	CASSLETGASGNTIYF	TGTGCTAGCAGCCTCGAGACAGGCGCCTCTGGAAACACCATATATTTT
.	TRBJ1-1	TRBV7-9	.	CASSFGRANTEAFF	TGTGCCAGCAGCTTCGGCAGGGCGAACACTGAAGCTTTCTTT
TRBD1	TRBJ1-5	TRBV23-1	few	CASSQSGTGGRTYSNQPQHF	TGCGCCAGCAGTCAATCGGGGACAGGGGGCCGAACCTATAGCAATCAGCCCCAGCATTTT
TRBD2	TRBJ2-5	TRBV19	.	CASSIASGPVETQYF	TGTGCCAGTAGTATAGCTAGCGGGCCCGTGGAGACCCAGTACTTC
TRBD2	TRBJ2-1	TRBV4-1	few	CASSQGPSGSSYNEQFF	TGCGCCAGCAGCCAAGGTCCCAGCGGGAGCTCCTACAATGAGCAGTTCTTC
TRBD2	TRBJ2-6	TRBV5-4	.	CASSPRGGSKGANVLTF	TGTGCCAGCAGCCCGCGGGGCGGGAGCAAGGGGGCCAACGTCCTGACTTTC
TRBD2	TRBJ2-1	TRBV9	.	CASSVGGLWAGGRNEQFF	TGTGCCAGCAGCGTAGGTGGCTTGTGGGCGGGGGGGCGAAATGAGCAGTTCTTC
TRBD1	TRBJ2-7	TRBV6-5	few	CASSPGQNYEQYF	TGTGCCAGCAGCCCGGGACAGAACTACGAGCAGTACTTC
.	TRBJ1-2	TRBV4-3	.	CASSQPWGTEEGYPF	TGCGCCAGCAGCCAACCCTGGGGAACTGAGGAGGGCTACCCCTTC
TRBD1	TRBJ2-7	TRBV11-2	.	CASSPKQGGHEQYF	TGTGCCAGCAGCCCGAAACAGGGGGGACACGAGCAGTACTTC